The 29 T cell receptor beta chains below all came from one sample that was sequenced in a study of blood T cell repertoires in COVID-19. TCRdb keeps only in-frame clones here, not all; method: immunoSEQ multiplex PCR. The table has about 110,000 clones, over 75% seen once. Source material: peripheral blood. The receptor source for this set is a woman between 45 and 65 years old with acute or convalescent COVID-19.

CDR3 nucleotide sequence: TGTGCCAGCAAGCTAGAGCCGGGACAGGGGGCGAATGGCTACACCTTC. The encoded protein is CASKLEPGQGANGYTF. The chain links TRBV6-4 to TRBJ1-2; 12 positions agree with TRBD1. This CDR3 comprises 16 residues. Per the germline V gene, CDR1 is MRHNA and CDR2 is SNTAGT. Trimming took 7 bases from V and 6 from J; bases not matched to a gene: 12.

This clone was seen only once. V usage is TRBV19 and J usage is TRBJ2-1; D unresolved. This CDR3 comprises 16 residues. Per the germline V gene, CDR1 is LNHDA and CDR2 is SQIVND (reference sequence). The ends were cut back, 4 bases at V and 9 bases at J, with 22 bases in the middle. Here the CDR3 DNA reads TGTGCCAGTAGTACTCCCTCTGGCACCTCGTCGGGTGAGCAGTTCTTC. It translates to CASSTPSGTSSGEQFF.

The chain recombines TRBV18 with TRBJ1-1; D is uncertain. The length of the CDR3 is 14 residues. Germline V lookup: CDR1 KGHSH, CDR2 LQKENI. The V end lost 5 bases, the J end lost 2 bases, and 12 bases lay between the germline ends. The CDR3 spells CASSANRGNTEAFF. DNA for the CDR3: TGTGCCAGCTCAGCCAATCGGGGAAACACTGAAGCTTTCTTT. Variable domain in full (rest from reference TRBV18 and TRBJ1-1): NAGVMQNPRHLVRRRGQEARLRCSPMKGHSHVYWYRQLPEEGLKFMVYLQKENIIDESGMPKERFSAEFPKEGPSILRIQQVVRGDSAAYFCASSANRGNTEAFFGQGTRLTVV.

Remarks on this clone: As the CDR3 is not closed by the conserved phenylalanine or tryptophan, this likely results from a read error. Because the CDR3's place on the DNA is in doubt, the DNA is left out and the CDR3 is given as listed by TCRdb. V and J are TRBV5-1 and TRBJ2-7; TRBD2, the D gene given by the table, was not confirmed from the DNA. The CDR3 numbers 9 amino acids, ends counted. The V gene's germline CDR1 is SGHRS and CDR2 YFSETQ. CDR3 sequence reads: CASSRGGDP.

In its sample, this clone was seen once. The chain carries TRBV27 and TRBJ1-1; no reliable D call. With 3 bases removed from V and 5 bases from J, the gap between germline ends came to 10 bases. CDR3 length: 13 amino acids. CDR1 is MNHEY and CDR2 is SMNVEV in the germline V gene (reference sequence). For the CDR3, the DNA is TGTGCCAGCAGTTTTGGGGAGCTTACTGAAGCTTTCTTT. This codes for CASSFGELTEAFF.

This clone was observed a handful of times. This chain links TRBV3-1 (or the pseudogene TRBV3-2) with TRBJ1-2; D might be TRBD1 (6 bases). This CDR3 has 13 amino acids. Germline loops: CDR1 LGHDT, CDR2 YNNKEL (reference sequence). Trimming removed 1 base at V and 4 bases at J, with 7 bases between. CDR3 nucleotides: TGTGCCAGCAGCCAAGGGACAGCCTATGGCTACACCTTC. Residues: CASSQGTAYGYTF.

The genes are TRBV3-1 (or the pseudogene TRBV3-2) and TRBJ2-1, with 14 bases lining up with TRBD2. The junction had 15 bases not matched to a gene; V was cut back by 1 base and J by 7 bases. The CDR3 contains 20 residues. Per germline, CDR1 LGHDT and CDR2 YNNKEL (reference sequence). The DNA of the CDR3 is TGTGCCAGCAGCCAAGCAGTCCCACGGCCGGGACTAGCGGGGGAAAATGAGCAGTTCTTC. Amino acids: CASSQAVPRPGLAGENEQFF.

The V call is TRBV10-3, the J call TRBJ2-7; TRBD2 matches 13 bases. The germline gives CDR1 ENHRY, CDR2 SYGVKD. The ends lost 6 bases at V and 4 bases at J; junction bases unmatched: 6. This CDR3 contains 15 residues. In DNA, the CDR3 is TGTGCCATCAGAGGGACTAGCGGGGATGTGTACGAGCAGTACTTC. Residues: CAIRGTSGDVYEQYF.

The rearrangement links TRBV28 to TRBJ2-7; TRBD1 matches at 7 bases. CDR3 length: 15 amino acids. Germline V CDR1 and CDR2: MDHEN, SYDVKM. Trimming took 2 bases from V and 6 from J; bases not matched to a gene: 10. The CDR3 spells CASSLAGRGLGEQYF. The CDR3 coding sequence is TGTGCCAGCAGTTTAGCCGGAAGGGGGCTCGGCGAGCAGTACTTC. Together with reference TRBV28 and TRBJ2-7, the CDR3 gives the full variable domain: DVKVTQSSRYLVKRTGEKVFLECVQDMDHENMFWYRQDPGLGLRLIYFSYDVKMKEKGDIPEGYSVSREKKERFSLILESASTNQTSMYLCASSLAGRGLGEQYFGPGTRLTVT.

CDR3: CASSLTRGVEAFF. Here the CDR3 DNA reads TGTGCCAGCAGCTTAACCAGGGGGGTTGAAGCTTTCTTT. This chain uses TRBV11-2 with TRBJ1-1, with TRBD1 matching over 7 bases. Germline V gene sequence: CDR1 SGHAT, CDR2 FQNNGV. Unmatched junction bases numbered 4, after V lost 2 bases and J lost 7 bases. This CDR3 is 13 amino acids long.

V usage is TRBV3-1 (or the pseudogene TRBV3-2) and J usage is TRBJ1-1; D gene unclear. CDR1 is LGHDT and CDR2 is YNNKEL in the germline V gene (reference sequence). The CDR3 is 13 residues long. V lost 1 base, J lost 2 bases, and 5 bases lay in between. This CDR3 is CASSQVTNTEAFF. The CDR3 region has the DNA TGTGCCAGCAGCCAAGTGACAAACACTGAAGCTTTCTTT.

The chain uses TRBV12-3 or TRBV12-4 and TRBJ1-2; D perhaps matches TRBD1 (6 bases). This CDR3 has 12 residues. V was clipped by 5 bases and J by 2 bases, with 6 bases between them. The CDR3 region is CASSGQNYGYTF. As DNA, the CDR3 is TGTGCCAGCAGTGGACAGAACTATGGCTACACCTTC.

The chain joins TRBV12-3 or TRBV12-4 to TRBJ1-2; weak D call: TRBD1 (5 bases). V shed 3 bases and J shed 8 bases, with 13 bases lying between them. This CDR3 is 13 amino acids long. The CDR3: CASSFPGLDGYTF. The CDR3 DNA reads TGTGCCAGCAGTTTCCCAGGGCTCGACGGCTACACCTTC.

This rearrangement joins TRBV30 to TRBJ1-2, with 7 bases that match TRBD1. V gave up 4 bases and J gave up 5 bases; unmatched junction bases: 1. In germline, CDR1 is GTSNPN, CDR2 SVGIG (reference sequence). This CDR3 comprises 11 residues. The CDR3 DNA is TGTGCCTGGACACAGGGGTATGGCTACACCTTC. Amino acids: CAWTQGYGYTF. Using reference TRBV30 and TRBJ1-2 for the parts outside the CDR3, the full variable domain is SQTIHQWPATLVQPVGSPLSLECTVEGTSNPNLYWYRQAAGRGLQLLFYSVGIGQISSEVPQNLSASRPQDRQFILSSKKLLLSDSGFYLCAWTQGYGYTFGSGTRLTVV.

The V call is TRBV7-2, the J call TRBJ2-3; 14 bases fit TRBD2. The length of the CDR3 is 16 residues. Trimming took 1 base from V and 8 from J; bases not matched to a gene: 5. Germline CDR1 reads SGHTA; CDR2 reads FQGNSA. CDR3 amino acids: CASSLGLAGGQVTQYF. CDR3 nucleotide sequence: TGTGCCAGCAGCTTAGGACTAGCGGGGGGGCAGGTTACGCAGTATTTT.

This chain connects TRBV5-1 to TRBJ2-1, with D possibly TRBD2 on 6 matching bases. CDR3 length: 15 amino acids. Germline V CDR1 and CDR2: SGHRS, YFSETQ. The germline V and J ends were trimmed by 4 bases and 9 bases, with 20 bases remaining between them. CDR3 DNA sequence: TGCGCCAGCAGCCTTGAGCGGGTCATACCGGGTGAGCAGTTCTTC. Encoded protein: CASSLERVIPGEQFF.

This clone was counted a few times. The chain uses TRBV9 and TRBJ1-2, with 10 bases fitting TRBD1. The germline gives CDR1 SGDLS, CDR2 YYNGEE. This CDR3 is built from 15 residues. Trimming cost V 0 bases and J 5 bases; bases outside gene matches: 4. In DNA, the CDR3 is TGTGCCAGCAGCGTAGGACAGGGGGCACGGTATGGCTACACCTTC. Encoded protein: CASSVGQGARYGYTF.

This chain links TRBV27 with TRBJ1-2; TRBD1 is a possible D gene (5 bases). Germline values: CDR1 MNHEY, CDR2 SMNVEV (reference sequence). The CDR3 is 14 amino acids. Deletions cut 3 bases from V and 2 bases from J, with 10 bases between. CDR3 loop: CASSFRVQNYGYTF. CDR3 DNA sequence: TGTGCCAGCAGTTTCAGGGTCCAGAACTATGGCTACACCTTC.

The V and J genes are TRBV5-1 and TRBJ2-7; possible D gene TRBD1, 6 bases. Trimming stripped 1 base from V and 4 bases from J, with 18 bases between. Per germline, CDR1 SGHRS and CDR2 YFSETQ. The CDR3 sequence is 16 residues long. The CDR3 nucleotides are TGCGCCAGCAGCTTGCGGGACACCCTAATATCGTACGAGCAGTACTTC. Translated, it gives CASSLRDTLISYEQYF.

The chain links TRBV7-6 to TRBJ2-1; 7 positions agree with TRBD1. The CDR3 runs to 14 residues. V gave up 4 bases and J gave up 5 bases; unmatched junction bases: 5. Looked up from germline, CDR1 is SGHVS and CDR2 is FNYEAQ. CDR3 loop: CASSSFQGDNEQFF. The CDR3 DNA sequence: TGTGCCAGCAGCTCCTTTCAGGGGGACAATGAGCAGTTCTTC.

CDR3 sequence (DNA): TGTGCCAGCAGTGAACTAGCGGGGGGGGGAGATACGCAGTATTTT. Its translation: CASSELAGGGDTQYF. The chain carries TRBV2 and TRBJ2-3; 12 bases fit TRBD2. V shed 2 bases and J 5 bases; nucleotides not matched to a gene: 2. There are 15 residues in the CDR3. CDR1 SNHLY and CDR2 FYNNEI come from the germline V gene.

The rearrangement uses TRBV5-1 and TRBJ1-1; 9 bases align to TRBD1. CDR3 length: 14 residues. Germline CDR1 SGHRS, CDR2 YFSETQ. The J segment lost 4 bases and the V segment lost 4 bases, leaving 5 bases of the junction unmatched. The DNA for the CDR3 is TGCGCCAGCAGCGATACAGGGGGCCCCACTGAAGCTTTCTTT. The encoded protein is CASSDTGGPTEAFF.

The rearrangement uses TRBV30 and TRBJ2-7, with 10 bases matching TRBD1. With 1 base clipped from V and 5 bases from J, the junction kept 5 bases outside the gene matches. This CDR3 has 14 amino acids. CDR1 GTSNPN and CDR2 SVGIG come from the germline V gene (reference sequence). The CDR3 nucleotides are TGTGCCTGGAGTGGGGGACAGGGGCCAAACGAGCAGTACTTC. It yields the protein CAWSGGQGPNEQYF.

The chain employs TRBV3-1 (or the pseudogene TRBV3-2) and TRBJ2-2; D perhaps matches TRBD1 (5 bases). This CDR3 has 14 amino acids. Germline V gene lookup returns CDR1 LGHDT and CDR2 YNNKEL (reference sequence). V was cut by 4 bases and J by 4 bases, with 10 bases left in between. CDR3: CASSLRDPTGELFF. In DNA form, the CDR3 reads TGTGCCAGCAGCCTCAGGGATCCCACCGGGGAGCTGTTTTTT.

V and J are TRBV9 and TRBJ2-6, with D perhaps matching TRBD1 (5 bases). V was pared by 0 bases and J by 0 bases, with 10 bases between. This CDR3 has 17 amino acids. Germline assignment: CDR1 SGDLS and CDR2 YYNGEE. This chain's CDR3 is CASSVGGRPSGANVLTF. The CDR3 coding sequence is TGTGCCAGCAGCGTAGGGGGCAGACCCTCTGGGGCCAACGTCCTGACTTTC.

In this sample, this clone turned up once. The DNA of the CDR3 is TGTGCCAGCGATGGTAGGGGGCCCGGGGCCAAAAACATTCAGTACTTC. It encodes CASDGRGPGAKNIQYF. The V and J genes are TRBV28 and TRBJ2-4; 7 bases are a match to TRBD1. Germline V gene data show CDR1 as MDHEN and CDR2 as SYDVKM. The V gene end was trimmed by 8 bases and the J gene end by 1 base; junction bases not matched to a gene: 11. The CDR3 covers 16 residues.

The V and J genes are TRBV18 and TRBJ2-1; tentatively, D is TRBD2 (6 bases). Trimming pared 5 bases from V and 7 bases from J, leaving 12 bases between. Germline values: CDR1 KGHSH, CDR2 LQKENI. The CDR3 has 13 amino acids. CDR3 amino acids: CASSAGTDNEQFF. CDR3 DNA sequence: TGTGCCAGCTCAGCTGGGACTGATAATGAGCAGTTCTTC.

V usage is TRBV5-1 and J usage is TRBJ1-2, with D possibly TRBD1 on 5 matching bases. Germline V CDR1 and CDR2: SGHRS, YFSETQ. Trimming cost V 4 bases and J 6 bases, with 13 bases left between them. The CDR3 covers 13 residues. The CDR3 nucleotides are TGCGCCAGCAGCGGTCCCTTCAGGGATGGCTACACCTTC. Amino acids: CASSGPFRDGYTF.

The chain carries TRBV6-5 and TRBJ2-1, with D possibly being TRBD1 (6 bases). Trimming left V 4 bases short and J 7 bases short, with 11 bases between. This CDR3 region has 13 residues. Germline CDR1 and CDR2: MNHEY and SVGAGI. As DNA, the CDR3 is TGTGCCAGCAGTTTATTTAGGGGGAATGAGCAGTTCTTC. It specifies CASSLFRGNEQFF.